These T cell receptor beta chains were read from a single sample in a study of blood T cells in healthy people across ages. TCRdb used MiXCR to reprocess the 5' RACE reads, holding one entry per CDR3 protein. The sample lists more than 900,000 distinct CDR3 sequences; roughly 24% were seen once. The same data also contributed to another study, on T cells of mothers and their children.

What was sequenced was blood. These receptors were collected from a girl aged 2 to 9 in good health. The CDR3 runs from the conserved cysteine through the conserved F or W. D genes are given only for firm matches. Clone size is given for some rows only: seen once, a few or many times, or a class if the clone is expanded.

TGTGCCAGTACCACAGTGACACCCCACATGTTCTTC | CASTTVTPHMFF | TRBJ2-7 | 12 | TRBV19 | . | .
TGTGCCAGCAGTTTAGCGGGGGGTAAATACAATGAGCAGTTCTTC | CASSLAGGKYNEQFF | TRBJ2-1 | 15 | TRBV12-3/TRBV12-4 | few | .
TGTGCCAGCACTAATGACAGGGCAGTTGCTTACGGGGAGCTGTTTTTT | CASTNDRAVAYGELFF | TRBJ2-2 | 16 | TRBV25-1 | . | TRBD1
TGTGCCAGCAGCTTAACGGACCTCAATGAAAAACTGTTTTTT | CASSLTDLNEKLFF | TRBJ1-4 | 14 | TRBV7-9 | . | .
TGCAGCGTTGAAGGCAGTGTGAACACCGGGGAGCTGTTTTTT | CSVEGSVNTGELFF | TRBJ2-2 | 14 | TRBV29-1 | . | .
TGTGCCAGCAGCGCCCTTAGTGGAGAGACCCAGTACTTC | CASSALSGETQYF | TRBJ2-5 | 13 | TRBV28 | . | .
TGTGCCAGCAGGGGGACAGGTTGGACGGAGACCCAGTACTTC | CASRGTGWTETQYF | TRBJ2-5 | 14 | TRBV28 | few | TRBD1
TGTGCCAGCAGCCCGGACGTAATCTCTGGGGCCAACGTCCTGACTTTC | CASSPDVISGANVLTF | TRBJ2-6 | 16 | TRBV7-3 | few | .
TGCAGCGTTCTCCGGGACGGTCACACTGAAGCTTTCTTT | CSVLRDGHTEAFF | TRBJ1-1 | 13 | TRBV29-1 | few | .
TGTGCCAGCAGCTCGAAGGGACTAGCGCCAGCTAGGGAGCAGTACTTC | CASSSKGLAPAREQYF | TRBJ2-5 | 16 | TRBV7-3 | few | TRBD2
TGTGCCAGCAGCGTCGCTAGCGGGAGCGGGACCGGGGAGCTGTTTTTT | CASSVASGSGTGELFF | TRBJ2-2 | 16 | TRBV9 | . | TRBD2
TGTGCCAGCAGGGATGGGGGACGGGAGACCCAGTACTTC | CASRDGGRETQYF | TRBJ2-5 | 13 | TRBV6-5 | . | .
TGTGCCACCAGTAACGGGGGCCGACATGGCTACACCTTC | CATSNGGRHGYTF | TRBJ1-2 | 13 | TRBV24-1 | . | .
TGCAGCGCTTTGACAGGGCGAAGCTACGAGCAGTACTTC | CSALTGRSYEQYF | TRBJ2-7 | 13 | TRBV29-1 | . | TRBD1
TGCAGTGCTAGAGAGATCGGCGGAGGGGAATATGGCTACACCTTC | CSAREIGGGEYGYTF | TRBJ1-2 | 15 | TRBV20-1 | few | .
TGTGCCAGCAGCCCCGTAGGGCCAGATACGCAGTATTTT | CASSPVGPDTQYF | TRBJ2-3 | 13 | TRBV12-3/TRBV12-4 | . | .
TGTGCTAGCGTCGAATCTAACTATGGCTACACCTTC | CASVESNYGYTF | TRBJ1-2 | 12 | TRBV12-5 | . | .
TGCGCCAGCAGCGCCCCAGAGCGGGATCACAATGAGCAGTTCTTC | CASSAPERDHNEQFF | TRBJ2-1 | 15 | TRBV4-1 | . | TRBD2
TGTGCCAGTAGCTATGGGGAACTAGCGGGAGGCAAGAGCTCCTACAATGGGCAGTTCTTC | CASSYGELAGGKSSYNGQFF | TRBJ2-1 | 20 | TRBV7-6 | few | TRBD2
TGTGCCAGCAGCTTAGAAGTGAGCAGCAATCAGCCCCAGCATTTT | CASSLEVSSNQPQHF | TRBJ1-5 | 15 | TRBV7-2 | . | .
TGTGCCAGCAGTCAATCGGGGGTTCCGTTCTTC | CASSQSGVPFF | TRBJ2-5 | 11 | TRBV6-6 | . | .
TGTGCCAGCAGCTTACACCACCAGCTGGATGAGACCCAGTACTTC | CASSLHHQLDETQYF | TRBJ2-5 | 15 | TRBV11-1 | . | .
TGTGCCAGCAGCGGAACAGGGGGTGCTTCGGATACGCAGTATTTT | CASSGTGGASDTQYF | TRBJ2-3 | 15 | TRBV11-2 | . | TRBD1
TGTGCCAGCATGCAAGGCGCGAACACTGAAGCTTTCTTT | CASMQGANTEAFF | TRBJ1-1 | 13 | TRBV3-1 | . | .
TGTGCCATCTTCGAAGGGTATGGCTACACCTTC | CAIFEGYGYTF | TRBJ1-2 | 11 | TRBV10-3 | . | .
TGTGCCAGCAGTCCCTCCCGGCTGACGACTAATGAAAAACTGTTTTTT | CASSPSRLTTNEKLFF | TRBJ1-4 | 16 | TRBV28 | many | .
TGCAGTGCTAGAGAGCCAGCGGCTAGCACAGATACGCAGTATTTT | CSAREPAASTDTQYF | TRBJ2-3 | 15 | TRBV20-1 | . | .
TGTGCCAGCAGCCCCGCAAGAATAGCGGGAGAATGGGATACGCAGTATTTT | CASSPARIAGEWDTQYF | TRBJ2-3 | 17 | TRBV7-9 | . | TRBD2
TGCGCCAGCAGCTTGGGGCGGTCATCTTTAACTAATGAAAAACTGTTTTTT | CASSLGRSSLTNEKLFF | TRBJ1-4 | 17 | TRBV5-1 | few | .
TGTGCCAGCAGTCCGTCCCGGACTAGCGGGGCCGAGCAGTACTTC | CASSPSRTSGAEQYF | TRBJ2-7 | 15 | TRBV12-3/TRBV12-4 | . | TRBD2
TGTGCCAGCACCCTGGGAGGGTTAGAGCAGTACTTC | CASTLGGLEQYF | TRBJ2-7 | 12 | TRBV7-9 | . | TRBD2
TGTGCCTCCCGGGCAGAAAATTCACCCCTCCACTTT | CASRAENSPLHF | TRBJ1-6 | 12 | TRBV15 | few | .
TGTGCCAGCAGCGAGAGGACTAGCGACTCCTACGAGCAGTACTTC | CASSERTSDSYEQYF | TRBJ2-7 | 15 | TRBV7-9 | . | TRBD2
TGTGCCAGCAGCGTAGTGGGCTACTCCACAGATACGCAGTATTTT | CASSVVGYSTDTQYF | TRBJ2-3 | 15 | TRBV9 | . | .
TGTGCCAGTAGTATCCCAGGGGGCGCTGAGTATGGCTACACCTTC | CASSIPGGAEYGYTF | TRBJ1-2 | 15 | TRBV19 | few | TRBD1
TGCAGTGCTGGGACCCAGGGGGTGTTCGTGGAGACCCAGTACTTC | CSAGTQGVFVETQYF | TRBJ2-5 | 15 | TRBV20-1 | few | TRBD1
TGTGCCACCTGTTCTGGGACTAGCGGAGGCCTAGCCGGGGAGCTGTTTTTT | CATCSGTSGGLAGELFF | TRBJ2-2 | 17 | TRBV12-3/TRBV12-4 | once | TRBD2
TGTGCCGCCTCGGGCGGGACTAGAGGACTTCAGCAGTACTTC | CAASGGTRGLQQYF | TRBJ2-7 | 14 | TRBV27 | few | TRBD2
TGTGCCAGCAGCTTAGTCGACTACGAGCAGTACTTC | CASSLVDYEQYF | TRBJ2-7 | 12 | TRBV7-6 | . | .
TGTGCCAGCAAGGACAGGGACGCCTACGAGCAGTACTTC | CASKDRDAYEQYF | TRBJ2-7 | 13 | TRBV6-6 | . | TRBD1
TGTGCCACCAGTGGCCAGGGGGCACTGAACACCGGGGAGCTGTTTTTT | CATSGQGALNTGELFF | TRBJ2-2 | 16 | TRBV24-1 | . | TRBD1
TGTGCCAGCAGCTTAGCCGGGGAGGCGGGGGTGGATACGCAGTATTTT | CASSLAGEAGVDTQYF | TRBJ2-3 | 16 | TRBV7-2 | . | TRBD2
TGTGCCAGCAGCTTGTTCCCAGTGAGCTCCTACGAGCAGTACTTC | CASSLFPVSSYEQYF | TRBJ2-7 | 15 | TRBV5-5 | few | .
TGTGCCAGCAGCCAAGATCCTGTGAGTTACGAGCAGTACTTC | CASSQDPVSYEQYF | TRBJ2-7 | 14 | TRBV4-2 | . | .
TGTGCCAGCAGCCCTAAGACAGGGATAGAAAACATTCAGTACTTC | CASSPKTGIENIQYF | TRBJ2-4 | 15 | TRBV7-6 | . | TRBD1
TGCAGTGTCAACAGGGAAAAGGGTGAAGCTTTCTTT | CSVNREKGEAFF | TRBJ1-1 | 12 | TRBV20-1 | . | .
TGTGCTAGTGGTTTGGACGTTTACGAGCAGTACTTC | CASGLDVYEQYF | TRBJ2-7 | 12 | TRBV12-5 | . | .
TGTGCCAGCAGCTTAGAGGGGACAACCGGCAATCAGCCCCAGCATTTT | CASSLEGTTGNQPQHF | TRBJ1-5 | 16 | TRBV7-2 | few | .
TGTGCCAGCAGTTACACCCAGGCTCCCGACTCCTACGAGCAGTACTTC | CASSYTQAPDSYEQYF | TRBJ2-7 | 16 | TRBV6-2/TRBV6-3 | . | .
TGTGCCACCAGCAGCCAATTGGAGGTCGGGGATGGCTACACCTTC | CATSSQLEVGDGYTF | TRBJ1-2 | 15 | TRBV15 | . | .
TGTGCCAGCAGCGGACAGGGAAAAAGTACTGAAGCTTTCTTT | CASSGQGKSTEAFF | TRBJ1-1 | 14 | TRBV12-3/TRBV12-4 | . | TRBD1
TGCAGCGTTGAGTACCGTGAGACCCAGTACTTC | CSVEYRETQYF | TRBJ2-5 | 11 | TRBV29-1 | . | .
TGTGCCAGCAGCTTGGGGGGGACAGTTTATGAGCAGTTCTTC | CASSLGGTVYEQFF | TRBJ2-1 | 14 | TRBV5-6 | . | TRBD1